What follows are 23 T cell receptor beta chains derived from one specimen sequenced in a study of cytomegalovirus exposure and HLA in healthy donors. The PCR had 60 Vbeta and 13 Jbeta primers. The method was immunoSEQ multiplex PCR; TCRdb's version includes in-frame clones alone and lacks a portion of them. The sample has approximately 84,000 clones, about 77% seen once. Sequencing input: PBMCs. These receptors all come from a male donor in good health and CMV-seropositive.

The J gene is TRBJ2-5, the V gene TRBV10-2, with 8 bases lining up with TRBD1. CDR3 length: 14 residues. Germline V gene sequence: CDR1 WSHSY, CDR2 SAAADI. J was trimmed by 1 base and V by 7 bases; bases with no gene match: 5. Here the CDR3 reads CASKRTGSQETQYF. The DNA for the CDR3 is TGCGCCAGCAAGAGGACAGGGAGCCAAGAGACCCAGTACTTC.

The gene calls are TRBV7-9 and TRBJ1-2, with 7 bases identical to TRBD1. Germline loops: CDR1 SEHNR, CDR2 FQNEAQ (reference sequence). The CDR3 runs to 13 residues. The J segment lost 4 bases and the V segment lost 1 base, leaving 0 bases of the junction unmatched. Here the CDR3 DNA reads TGTGCCAGCAGCTTAGGACAGGGCTATGGCTACACCTTC. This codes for CASSLGQGYGYTF.

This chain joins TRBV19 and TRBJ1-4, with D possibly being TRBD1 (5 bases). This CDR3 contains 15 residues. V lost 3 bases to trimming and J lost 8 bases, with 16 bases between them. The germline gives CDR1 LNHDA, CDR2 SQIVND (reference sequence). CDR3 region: CASSMGRVGEEKLFF. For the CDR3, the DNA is TGTGCCAGTAGTATGGGCAGGGTAGGTGAAGAAAAACTGTTTTTT.

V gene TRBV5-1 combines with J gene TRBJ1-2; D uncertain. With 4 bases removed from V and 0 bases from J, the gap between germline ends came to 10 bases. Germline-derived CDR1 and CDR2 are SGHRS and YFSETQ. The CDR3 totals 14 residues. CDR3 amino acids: CASSATATNYGYTF. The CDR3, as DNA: TGCGCCAGCAGCGCAACAGCTACTAACTATGGCTACACCTTC. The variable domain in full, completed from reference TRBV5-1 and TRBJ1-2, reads KAGVTQTPRYLIKTRGQQVTLSCSPISGHRSVSWYQQTPGQGLQFLFEYFSETQRNKGNFPGRFSGRQFSNSRSEMNVSTLELGDSALYLCASSATATNYGYTFGSGTRLTVV.

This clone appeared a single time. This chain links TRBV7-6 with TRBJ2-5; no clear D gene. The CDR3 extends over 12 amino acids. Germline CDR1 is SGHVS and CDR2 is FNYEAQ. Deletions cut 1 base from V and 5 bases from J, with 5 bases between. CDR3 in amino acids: CASSLGPETQYF. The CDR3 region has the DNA TGTGCCAGCAGCTTAGGGCCGGAGACCCAGTACTTC.

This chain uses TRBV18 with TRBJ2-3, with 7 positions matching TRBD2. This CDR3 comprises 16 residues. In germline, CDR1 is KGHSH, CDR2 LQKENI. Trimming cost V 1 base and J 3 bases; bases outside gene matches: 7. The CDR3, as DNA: TGTGCCAGCTCACCACTAGGGGAGGGCAAGACAGATACGCAGTATTTT. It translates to CASSPLGEGKTDTQYF.

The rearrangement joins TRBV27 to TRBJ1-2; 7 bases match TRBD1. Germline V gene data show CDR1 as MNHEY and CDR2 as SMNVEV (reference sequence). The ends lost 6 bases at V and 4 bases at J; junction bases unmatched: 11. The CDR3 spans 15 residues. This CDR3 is CASSTEGQNIYGYTF. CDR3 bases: TGTGCCAGCAGCACCGAGGGACAGAACATCTATGGCTACACCTTC.

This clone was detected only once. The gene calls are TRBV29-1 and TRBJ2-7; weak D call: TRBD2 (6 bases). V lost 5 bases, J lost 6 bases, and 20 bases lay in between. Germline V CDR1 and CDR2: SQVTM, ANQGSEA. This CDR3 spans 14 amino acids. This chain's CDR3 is CSVKGRGRETEQYF. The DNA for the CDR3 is TGCAGCGTTAAAGGTCGAGGGCGGGAAACCGAGCAGTACTTC.

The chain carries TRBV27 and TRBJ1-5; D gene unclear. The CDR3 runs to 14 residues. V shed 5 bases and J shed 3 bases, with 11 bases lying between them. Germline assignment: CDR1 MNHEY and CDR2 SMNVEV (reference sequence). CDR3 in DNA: TGTGCCAGCAGTCCCACAGCCCCCAATCAGCCCCAGCATTTT. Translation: CASSPTAPNQPQHF.

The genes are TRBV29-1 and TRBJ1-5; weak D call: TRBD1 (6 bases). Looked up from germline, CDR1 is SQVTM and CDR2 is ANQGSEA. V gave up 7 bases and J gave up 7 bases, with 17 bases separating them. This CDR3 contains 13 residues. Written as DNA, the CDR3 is TGCAGCGCTGCCGACAGGTACGAACAGCCCCAGCATTTT. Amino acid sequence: CSAADRYEQPQHF.

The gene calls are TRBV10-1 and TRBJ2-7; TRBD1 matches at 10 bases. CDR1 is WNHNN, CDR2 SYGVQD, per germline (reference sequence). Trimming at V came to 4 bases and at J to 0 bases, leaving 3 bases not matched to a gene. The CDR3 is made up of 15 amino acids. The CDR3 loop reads CASSGGTGASYEQYF. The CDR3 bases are TGCGCCAGCAGTGGGGGGACAGGGGCCTCCTACGAGCAGTACTTC.

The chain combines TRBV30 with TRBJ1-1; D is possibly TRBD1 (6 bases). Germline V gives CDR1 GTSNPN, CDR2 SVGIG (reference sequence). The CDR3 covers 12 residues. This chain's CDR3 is CAADSGNTEAFF. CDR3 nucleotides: TGTGCTGCGGACAGTGGGAACACTGAAGCTTTCTTT.

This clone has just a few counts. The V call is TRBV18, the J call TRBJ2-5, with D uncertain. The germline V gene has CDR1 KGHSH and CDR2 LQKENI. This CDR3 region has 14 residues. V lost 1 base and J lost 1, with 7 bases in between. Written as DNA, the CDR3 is TGTGCCAGCTCACCACGAACGGGCCAAGAGACCCAGTACTTC. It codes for CASSPRTGQETQYF.

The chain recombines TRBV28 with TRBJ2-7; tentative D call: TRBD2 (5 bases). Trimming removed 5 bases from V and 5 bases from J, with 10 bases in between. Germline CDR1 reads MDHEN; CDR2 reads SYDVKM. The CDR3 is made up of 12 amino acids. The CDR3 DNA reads TGTGCCAGCAGTACTCAGAGGGACGAGCAGTACTTC. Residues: CASSTQRDEQYF. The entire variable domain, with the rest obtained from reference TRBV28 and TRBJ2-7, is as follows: DVKVTQSSRYLVKRTGEKVFLECVQDMDHENMFWYRQDPGLGLRLIYFSYDVKMKEKGDIPEGYSVSREKKERFSLILESASTNQTSMYLCASSTQRDEQYFGPGTRLTVT.

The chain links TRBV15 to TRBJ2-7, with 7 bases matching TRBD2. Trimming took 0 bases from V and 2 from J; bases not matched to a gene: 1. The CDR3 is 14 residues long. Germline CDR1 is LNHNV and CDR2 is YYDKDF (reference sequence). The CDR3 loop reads CATSREGLAYEQYF. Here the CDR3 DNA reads TGTGCCACCAGCAGAGAAGGACTAGCCTACGAGCAGTACTTC.

The CDR3 DNA reads as TGTGCCAGCAGCTTAAATCTTAACTATGGCTACACCTTC. As protein: CASSLNLNYGYTF. The rearrangement links TRBV7-2 to TRBJ1-2, with D unresolved. The V gene's germline CDR1 is SGHTA and CDR2 FQGNSA. CDR3 length equals 13 residues. The V and J ends lost 2 bases and 1 base respectively, with 5 bases between them.

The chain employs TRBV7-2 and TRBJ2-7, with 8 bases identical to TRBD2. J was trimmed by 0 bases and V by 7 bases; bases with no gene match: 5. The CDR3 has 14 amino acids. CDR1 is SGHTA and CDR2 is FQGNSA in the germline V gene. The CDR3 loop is CASKERETSYEQYF. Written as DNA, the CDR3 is TGTGCCAGCAAGGAGCGGGAGACCTCCTACGAGCAGTACTTC.

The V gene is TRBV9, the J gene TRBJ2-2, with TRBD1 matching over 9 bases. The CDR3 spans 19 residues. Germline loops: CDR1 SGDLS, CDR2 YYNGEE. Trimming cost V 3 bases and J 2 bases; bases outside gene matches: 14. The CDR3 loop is CASSDTSGTGFPNTGELFF. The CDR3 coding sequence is TGTGCCAGCAGCGACACTTCCGGGACAGGGTTCCCAAACACCGGGGAGCTGTTTTTT.

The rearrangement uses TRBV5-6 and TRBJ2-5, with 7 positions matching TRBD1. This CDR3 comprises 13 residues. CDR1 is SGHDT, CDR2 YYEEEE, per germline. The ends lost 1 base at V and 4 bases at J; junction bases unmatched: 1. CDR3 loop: CASSLYRGETQYF. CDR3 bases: TGTGCCAGCAGCTTGTACAGGGGAGAGACCCAGTACTTC.

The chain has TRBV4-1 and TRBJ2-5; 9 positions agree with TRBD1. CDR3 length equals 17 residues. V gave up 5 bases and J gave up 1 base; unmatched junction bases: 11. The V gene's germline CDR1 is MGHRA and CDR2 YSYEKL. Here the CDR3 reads CASSNRQGGTSQETQYF. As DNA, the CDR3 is TGCGCCAGCAGCAACCGACAGGGGGGTACTTCCCAAGAGACCCAGTACTTC.

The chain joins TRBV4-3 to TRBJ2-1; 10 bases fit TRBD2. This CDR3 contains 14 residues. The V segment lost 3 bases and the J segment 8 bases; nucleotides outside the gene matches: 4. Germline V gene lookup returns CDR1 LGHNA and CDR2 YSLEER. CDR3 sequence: CASSHSGRGDEQFF. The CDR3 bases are TGCGCCAGCAGCCACAGCGGGAGGGGGGATGAGCAGTTCTTC.

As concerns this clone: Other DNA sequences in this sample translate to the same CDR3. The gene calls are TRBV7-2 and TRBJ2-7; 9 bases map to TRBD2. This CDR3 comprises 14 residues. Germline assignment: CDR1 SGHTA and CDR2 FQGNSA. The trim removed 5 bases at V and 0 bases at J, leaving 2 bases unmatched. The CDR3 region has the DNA TGTGCCAGCAGCCTTAGCGGGAGCTCCTACGAGCAGTACTTC. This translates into CASSLSGSSYEQYF.

In DNA form, the CDR3 reads TGCGCCAGCAGCCGCTCTAGCCCGGGCTACGAGCAGTACTTC. Amino acid sequence: CASSRSSPGYEQYF. The gene calls are TRBV4-3 and TRBJ2-7; weak D call: TRBD2 (5 bases). Germline V CDR1 and CDR2: LGHNA, YSLEER. The V and J ends lost 4 bases and 3 bases respectively, with 13 bases between them. This CDR3 is built from 14 residues.